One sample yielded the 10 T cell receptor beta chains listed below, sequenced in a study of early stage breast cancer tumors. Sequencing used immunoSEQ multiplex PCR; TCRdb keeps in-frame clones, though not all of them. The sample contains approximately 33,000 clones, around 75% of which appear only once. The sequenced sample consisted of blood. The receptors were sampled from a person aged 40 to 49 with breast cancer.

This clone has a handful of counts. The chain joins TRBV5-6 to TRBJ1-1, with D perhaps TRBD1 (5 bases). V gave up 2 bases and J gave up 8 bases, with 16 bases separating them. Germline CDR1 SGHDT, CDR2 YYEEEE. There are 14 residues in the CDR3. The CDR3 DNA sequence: TGTGCCAGCAGCTTAGAGGGGCCTGTAGAAGAAGCTTTCTTT. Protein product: CASSLEGPVEEAFF. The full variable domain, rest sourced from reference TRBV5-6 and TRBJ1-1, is DAGVTQSPTHLIKTRGQQVTLRCSPKSGHDTVSWYQQALGQGPQFIFQYYEEEERQRGNFPDRFSGHQFPNYSSELNVNALLLGDSALYLCASSLEGPVEEAFFGQGTRLTVV.

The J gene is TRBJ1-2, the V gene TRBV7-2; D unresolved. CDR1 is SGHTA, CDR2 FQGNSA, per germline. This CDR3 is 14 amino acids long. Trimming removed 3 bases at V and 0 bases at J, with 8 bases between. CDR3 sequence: CASSFSSANYGYTF. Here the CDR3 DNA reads TGTGCCAGCAGCTTCAGTTCAGCTAACTATGGCTACACCTTC.

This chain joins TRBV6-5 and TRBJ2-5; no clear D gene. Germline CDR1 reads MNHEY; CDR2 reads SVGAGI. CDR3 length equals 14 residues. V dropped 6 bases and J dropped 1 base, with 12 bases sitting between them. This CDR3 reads CASRRYSSQETQYF. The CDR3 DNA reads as TGTGCCAGCAGGCGCTATAGCAGCCAAGAGACCCAGTACTTC.

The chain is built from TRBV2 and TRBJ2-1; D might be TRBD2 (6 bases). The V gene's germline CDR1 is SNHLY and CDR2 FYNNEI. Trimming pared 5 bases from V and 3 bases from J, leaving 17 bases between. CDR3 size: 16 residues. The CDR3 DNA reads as TGTGCCAGCAGTCCTATGGAGCGGGTGGGCTACAATGAGCAGTTCTTC. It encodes CASSPMERVGYNEQFF.

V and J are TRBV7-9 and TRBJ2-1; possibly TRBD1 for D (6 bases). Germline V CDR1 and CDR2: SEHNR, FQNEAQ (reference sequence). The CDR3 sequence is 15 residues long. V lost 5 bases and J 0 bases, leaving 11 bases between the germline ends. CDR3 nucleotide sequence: TGTGCCAGCAGCCAGAGGGGGAGCTCCTACAATGAGCAGTTCTTC. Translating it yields CASSQRGSSYNEQFF.

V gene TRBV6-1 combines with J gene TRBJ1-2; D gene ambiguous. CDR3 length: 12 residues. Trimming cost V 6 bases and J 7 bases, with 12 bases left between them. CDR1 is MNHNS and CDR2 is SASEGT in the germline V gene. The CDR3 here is CASRSIEPGYTF. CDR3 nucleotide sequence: TGTGCCAGCAGGAGTATAGAACCTGGCTACACCTTC.

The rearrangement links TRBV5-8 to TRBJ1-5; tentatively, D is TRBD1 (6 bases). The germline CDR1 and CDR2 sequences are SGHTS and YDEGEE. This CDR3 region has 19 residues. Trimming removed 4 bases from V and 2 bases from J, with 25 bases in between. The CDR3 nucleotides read TGTGCCAGCAGCCGTCACTTCGGGGGGGGCGAGTTTGGCAATCAGCCCCAGCATTTT. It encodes CASSRHFGGGEFGNQPQHF.

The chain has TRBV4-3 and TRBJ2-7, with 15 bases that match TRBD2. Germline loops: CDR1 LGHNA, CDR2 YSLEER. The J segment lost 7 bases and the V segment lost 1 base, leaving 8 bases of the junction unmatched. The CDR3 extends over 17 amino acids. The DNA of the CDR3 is TGCGCCAGCAGCCAAGCCTGGACTAGCGGGAGGGCCAGGGAGCAGTACTTC. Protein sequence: CASSQAWTSGRAREQYF.

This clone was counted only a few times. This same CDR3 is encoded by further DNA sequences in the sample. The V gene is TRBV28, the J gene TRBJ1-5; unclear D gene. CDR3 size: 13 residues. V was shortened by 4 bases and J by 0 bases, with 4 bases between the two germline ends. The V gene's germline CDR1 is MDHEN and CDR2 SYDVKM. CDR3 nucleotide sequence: TGTGCCAGCAGTTATTCTAGCAATCAGCCCCAGCATTTT. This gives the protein CASSYSSNQPQHF.

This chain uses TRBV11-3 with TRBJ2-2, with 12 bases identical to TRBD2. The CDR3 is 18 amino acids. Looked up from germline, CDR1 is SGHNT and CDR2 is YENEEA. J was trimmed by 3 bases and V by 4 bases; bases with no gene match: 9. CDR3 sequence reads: CASSSGLAGLGDTGELFF. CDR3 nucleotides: TGTGCCAGCAGCTCGGGACTAGCGGGCCTGGGGGACACCGGGGAGCTGTTTTTT.